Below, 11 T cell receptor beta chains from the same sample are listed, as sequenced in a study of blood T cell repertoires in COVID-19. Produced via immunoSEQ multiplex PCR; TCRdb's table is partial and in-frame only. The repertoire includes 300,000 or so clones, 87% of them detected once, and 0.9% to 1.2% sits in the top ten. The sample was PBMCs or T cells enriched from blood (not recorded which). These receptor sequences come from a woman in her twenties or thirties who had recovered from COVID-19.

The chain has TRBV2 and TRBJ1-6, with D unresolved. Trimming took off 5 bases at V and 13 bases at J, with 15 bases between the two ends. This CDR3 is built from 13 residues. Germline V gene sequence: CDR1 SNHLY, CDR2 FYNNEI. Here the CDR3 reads CASSQTENRPLHF. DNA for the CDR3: TGTGCCAGCAGTCAAACCGAAAACCGGCCCCTCCACTTT.

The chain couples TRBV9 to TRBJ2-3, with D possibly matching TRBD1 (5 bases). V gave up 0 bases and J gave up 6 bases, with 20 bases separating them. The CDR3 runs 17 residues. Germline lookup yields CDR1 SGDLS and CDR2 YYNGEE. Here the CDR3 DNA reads TGTGCCAGCAGCGTAGACGTTCCTAGGGGATTGTTGGATACGCAGTATTTT. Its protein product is CASSVDVPRGLLDTQYF.

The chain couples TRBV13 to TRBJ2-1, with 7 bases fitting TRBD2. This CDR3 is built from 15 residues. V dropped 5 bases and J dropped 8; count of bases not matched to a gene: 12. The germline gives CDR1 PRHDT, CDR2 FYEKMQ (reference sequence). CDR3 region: CASSVRDYGPHEQFF. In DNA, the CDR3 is TGTGCCAGCAGCGTCCGGGACTACGGCCCACATGAGCAGTTCTTC.

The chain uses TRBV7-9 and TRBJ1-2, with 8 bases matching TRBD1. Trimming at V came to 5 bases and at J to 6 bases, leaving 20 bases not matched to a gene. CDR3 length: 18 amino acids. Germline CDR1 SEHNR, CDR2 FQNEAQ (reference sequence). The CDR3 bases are TGTGCCAGCAGCCAGGGGTCCTTTGGCAGGGGGCCCCTAGATGGCTACACCTTC. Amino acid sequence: CASSQGSFGRGPLDGYTF.

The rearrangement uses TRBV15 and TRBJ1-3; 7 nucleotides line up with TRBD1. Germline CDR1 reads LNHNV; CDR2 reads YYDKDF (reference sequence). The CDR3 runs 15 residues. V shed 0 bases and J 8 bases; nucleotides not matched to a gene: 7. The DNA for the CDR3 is TGTGCCACCAGCAGAGATCAGGGGGGTCGGCACACCATATATTTT. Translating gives CATSRDQGGRHTIYF.

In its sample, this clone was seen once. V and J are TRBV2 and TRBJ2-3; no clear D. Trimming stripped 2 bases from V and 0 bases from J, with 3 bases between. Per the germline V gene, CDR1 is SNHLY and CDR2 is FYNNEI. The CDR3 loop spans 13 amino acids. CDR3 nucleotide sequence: TGTGCCAGCAGTGAACAGAGCACAGATACGCAGTATTTT. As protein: CASSEQSTDTQYF.

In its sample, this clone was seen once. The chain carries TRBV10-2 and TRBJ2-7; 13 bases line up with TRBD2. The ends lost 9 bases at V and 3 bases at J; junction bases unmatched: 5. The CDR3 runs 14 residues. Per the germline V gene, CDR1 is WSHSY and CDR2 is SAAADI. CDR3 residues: CAREGLAGYYEQYF. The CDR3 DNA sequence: TGCGCCAGGGAGGGACTAGCGGGGTACTACGAGCAGTACTTC.

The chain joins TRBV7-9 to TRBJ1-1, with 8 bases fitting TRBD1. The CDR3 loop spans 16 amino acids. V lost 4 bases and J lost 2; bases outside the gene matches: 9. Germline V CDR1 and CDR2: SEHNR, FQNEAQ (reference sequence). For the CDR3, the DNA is TGTGCCAGCAGCTCACTCGGACAGGGATTTAACACTGAAGCTTTCTTT. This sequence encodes CASSSLGQGFNTEAFF. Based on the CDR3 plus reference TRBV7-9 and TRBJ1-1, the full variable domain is DTGVSQNPRHKITKRGQNVTFRCDPISEHNRLYWYRQTLGQGPEFLTYFQNEAQLEKSRLLSDRFSAERPKGSFSTLEIQRTEQGDSAMYLCASSSLGQGFNTEAFFGQGTRLTVV.

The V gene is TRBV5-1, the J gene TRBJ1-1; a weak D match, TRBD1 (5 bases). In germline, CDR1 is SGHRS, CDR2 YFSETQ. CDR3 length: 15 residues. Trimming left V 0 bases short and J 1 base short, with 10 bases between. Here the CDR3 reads CASSLDSRANTEAFF. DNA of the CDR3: TGCGCCAGCAGCTTGGATTCCAGGGCGAACACTGAAGCTTTCTTT.

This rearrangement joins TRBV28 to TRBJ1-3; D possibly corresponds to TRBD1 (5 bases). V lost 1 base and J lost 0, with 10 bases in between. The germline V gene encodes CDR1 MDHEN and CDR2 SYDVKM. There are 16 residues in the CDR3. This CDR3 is CASSLFGGSSGNTIYF. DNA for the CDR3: TGTGCCAGCAGTTTATTCGGGGGTTCCTCTGGAAACACCATATATTTT.

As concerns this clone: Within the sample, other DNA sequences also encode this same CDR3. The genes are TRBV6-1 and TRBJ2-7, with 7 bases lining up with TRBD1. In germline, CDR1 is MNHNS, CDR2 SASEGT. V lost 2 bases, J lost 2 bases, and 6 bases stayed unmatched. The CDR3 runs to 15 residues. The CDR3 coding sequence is TGTGCCAGCAGTGAATTCAGGGGGACCACCTACGAGCAGTACTTC. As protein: CASSEFRGTTYEQYF.